This paragraph reports one T cell receptor beta chain. V shed 6 bases and J 7 bases; nucleotides not matched to a gene: 10. Per germline, CDR1 SNHLY and CDR2 FYNNEI. The CDR3 has 16 amino acids. This record belongs to a study of blood T cell repertoires in COVID-19. Study as a whole: Samples of COVID-19 (acute and convalescent) were obtained from the United States, Italy and Spain.

Original processing notes: Quantification of nucleated cells was approximated via reference gene primer amplification. Assay: immunoSEQ multiplex PCR; the TCRdb copy retains only in-frame clones and omits some. V and J calls plus clone size are reproduced from that table; the DNA served to infer D and trimming. The data hold 250,000 to 300,000 clones, with about 85% observed a single time. The chain employs TRBV2 and TRBJ2-1; 12 bases agree with TRBD2. The sample consisted of peripheral blood. This receptor was identified in a woman in her fifties or sixties who had recovered from COVID-19. The CDR3 is CASSRLAGVTMNEQFF. The CDR3, as DNA: TGTGCCAGCAGCCGACTAGCGGGGGTGACCATGAATGAGCAGTTCTTC.